This TCR beta chain was documented in a study of blood T cell repertoires in COVID-19 (dated by TCRdb to 2020 to 2022). As for the study more broadly: Samples covering the acute and convalescent phases of COVID-19 were provided by collaborators in the United States, Italy and Spain. The material from the prospective study consisted of cDNA or gDNA derived from T cells, B-cell-depleted T cells, or PBMCs. Deeply sampled blood TCRbeta repertoires from subjects exposed to, actively infected with, or recovered from COVID-19 were included in the dataset. The repertoires were released in a freely available public database intended as a resource for research on the immune response to SARS-CoV-2. The samples were drawn from the first 160 participants of the ongoing ImmuneRACE study and from over a thousand subjects provided by 6 global collaborators. A de-identified subject ID, COVID-19 status, age in years and sex were almost always included in the sample metadata. Where available, HLA class I and class II types were taken from metadata supplied by the sample provider and were not determined by assay-based typing.

The collaborating institutions used their own protocols to collect whole blood in K2EDTA tubes. For TCRbeta analysis, collaborators shipped samples as frozen whole blood, isolated PBMCs, or DNA extracted from either of those sample types. Comments on this clone: No cognate antigen has been identified for it. No base quality information exists; no much larger clone differs at one position.

TCRbeta CDR3 regions were amplified from genomic DNA by means of the immunoSEQ Assay, a bias-controlled multiplex PCR. In the paper's pipeline: The number of nucleated cells in each sample was estimated from the amplification of reference gene primers within the assay. To quantify the absolute abundance of each unique TCRbeta CDR3 rearrangement, sequence reads were collapsed and filtered. For each sample, productive Simpson clonality was calculated as the square root of Simpson's diversity index across productive rearrangements. The table comes from immuneACCESS by way of TCRdb, which keeps in-frame sequences with V and J called. Part of the clones is missing from these tables; in studies checked, under half for an unresolved V gene and the rest for unknown reasons. The DNA gave D and trimming, while V, J and clone size come from that table. This sample has 80,000 or so clones in its table, and about four fifths of those were observed once. The top ten hold roughly a tenth of the sample.

Taken from cysteine to phenylalanine, the CDR3 has 12 residues. The sequence is cut down to CDR3 DNA, 36 bases in frame from base 1. Deletion took 3 bases off V and 7 bases off J, with a span of 9 bases between the germline ends. From the germline V gene, CDR1 is KGHSH and CDR2 is LQKENI. Here is what the overall study found, with its caveats: The amount of clinical and demographic metadata varied by source and participant and was provided uncurated.

Sequencing was carried out using peripheral blood. The receptor chain draws on TRBV18 and TRBJ2-5; the D gene identity is not certain. The sequence was collected from a man between 60 and 70 years old with acute or convalescent COVID-19. The nucleotides are TGTGCCAGCTCACCTACCGTTAGGACCCAGTACTTC. Translated, it reads CASSPTVRTQYF.